The sequence of this T cell receptor beta chain was determined in a study of shared clonotypes between healthy human individuals (dated by TCRdb to 2018 to 2021). For the study in its entirety: The cohort comprised a couple of women and three men aged 18 to 49 years. The study deeply sequenced blood TCR repertoires of roughly five healthy adults to estimate repertoire size and the extent of clonotype sharing between individuals. Leukapheresis yielded between about 0.9 and 10 billion PBMCs per donor. Per donor, three plates each were used for CD4 naive and CD4 memory, two for CD8 naive, and one for CD8 memory. To increase sequencing depth and limit assay-specific biases, TCR repertoire library preparation and sequencing were carried out by different laboratories using diverse techniques.

As encoded in the germline V gene (reference sequence), CDR1 is LNHDA while CDR2 is SQIVND. The CDR3, cysteine through phenylalanine, is 15 amino acids long. The only DNA kept is the CDR3, 45 bases in frame from the first base. A distance of 14 bases separates the germline ends of V and J, which lose 6 bases and 2 bases respectively. General findings and caveats noted by the study authors: Pairwise subsampling led to the expectation that sequencing depth would affect the degree of clonotype sharing among donors. Higher generation probabilities were observed for clonotypes shared by all four sorted-subset donors than for non-shared clonotypes. The genetic and exposure-history diversity represented was limited by the small number of donors. Sampling was restricted to blood, and TCR repertoires in tissues likely differ from the TCR repertoires found in blood. When several donors were compared, the shared fraction of clonotypes was 5% to 6.5% for naive CD4, approximately 3.3% for naive CD8, more than 2% for memory CD4, and 0.35% to 0.4% for memory CD8. Naive subsets generally had larger estimated clonotype richness than memory subsets did. Even with the large sequencing depth, rarefaction of the sorted-subset datasets indicated that sequencing was incomplete.

A note on this clone: The antigen this receptor binds is unknown. The sample holds no much larger clone one base away, and base qualities are not on file.

TCR CDR3 regions were amplified from genomic DNA by multiplex PCR using the deep immunoSEQ assay. For each cell subset, the extracted genomic DNA was distributed evenly across all wells of several immunoSEQ 96-well plates, and each plate served as one replicate. For sorted subsets, each replicate PCR was loaded with approximately 190 ng genomic DNA, equivalent to 30,000 to 35,000 T cell genomes. The purified libraries were quantified using a Qubit 3.0 fluorometer, sized with a Bioanalyzer 2100, and then quantified again using the KAPA Library Quantification kit. A separate single-read 150-cycle Illumina NextSeq 550 flow cell was used to sequence each immunoSEQ 96-well plate. Per the source publication's procedure: Because the immunoSEQ output held only junctional sequences and lacked quality scores, the filtering could not match the filtering applied to full-length reads. To assign V/J genes and CDR3, sequences were annotated against IMGT germline references using PyIR, a Python wrapper for IgBLAST v1.9. Reads were filtered out if the reads had weak V/J assignments (E-value above 1e-6), no CDR3, stop codons, out-of-frame junctions, or ambiguous translated residues. V3J clonotypes were defined as sequences sharing the same inferred V gene, J gene, and CDR3 amino acid sequence. To compute the percentage overlap between repertoires, the number of shared unique clonotypes was divided by the size of the smaller repertoire. Three approaches were used to assess repertoire richness: RTK rarefaction, the Chao1 estimator, and Recon v2.1 estimates of unobserved clonotypes. For all TCRbeta clonotypes obtained by the gDNA method from four donors, generation probabilities were computed with OLGA. TCRdb obtained this table from immuneACCESS and retained in-frame rearrangements with V and J assigned. These tables miss some clones; where compared with another copy, unresolved V genes account for less than half of the shortfall, and the remainder is unexplained. That table gives V, J and clone size, and the DNA gave D and trimming. The sample data list about 1.5 million clones, and 95% to 99% of these were observed just once. The ten top clones hold 0.4% to 0.45% of the sample.

The donors were healthy, HIV-negative adults with no recently reported acute infections or vaccinations. Every donor was a Caucasian adult residing in Nashville, Tennessee, USA. CD4+ T cells were enriched by magnetic negative selection; naive cells were then positively selected on CD45RA, and the negative fraction formed the memory subset. After blood collection by leukapheresis, PBMCs were isolated using Ficoll-Histopaque density gradient centrifugation and then cryopreserved in the vapor phase of liquid nitrogen. Analytical flow cytometry was used to check the purity and quantity of every magnetically sorted T cell population. From each sorted fraction, genomic DNA was isolated and quantified by UV absorbance on a Nanodrop 2000c.

The TCR originated in a man in his thirties or forties in good health. The sample consisted of naive CD4+ T cells sorted from blood. The sample's cell subset or site label, in plain terms: CD45RA+ positively selected. The V and J segments used are TRBV19 and TRBJ2-1; the D segment might be TRBD1 or TRBD2, since each matches 5 bases. The CDR3 in this case is CASRTGTQTYNEQFF. The DNA sequence reads TGTGCCAGTAGGACTGGGACCCAAACCTACAATGAGCAGTTCTTC.